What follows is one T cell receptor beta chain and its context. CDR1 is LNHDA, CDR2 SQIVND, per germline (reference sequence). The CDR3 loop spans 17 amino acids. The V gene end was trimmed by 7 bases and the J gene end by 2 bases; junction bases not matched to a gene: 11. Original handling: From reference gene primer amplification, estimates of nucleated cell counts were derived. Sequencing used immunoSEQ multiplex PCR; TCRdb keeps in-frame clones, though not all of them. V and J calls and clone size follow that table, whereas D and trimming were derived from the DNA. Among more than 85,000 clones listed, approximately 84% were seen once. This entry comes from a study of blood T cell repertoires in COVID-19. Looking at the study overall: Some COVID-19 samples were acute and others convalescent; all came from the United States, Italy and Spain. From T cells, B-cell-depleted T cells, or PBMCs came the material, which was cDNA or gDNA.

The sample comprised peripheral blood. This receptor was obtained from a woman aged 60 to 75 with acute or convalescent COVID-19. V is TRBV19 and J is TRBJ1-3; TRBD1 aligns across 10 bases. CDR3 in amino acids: CASITIHDRGPGNTIYF. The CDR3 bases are TGTGCCAGTATAACTATCCACGACAGGGGGCCTGGAAACACCATATATTTT.